The present entry profiles one T cell receptor (beta chain) with its context. TCRdb's table, derived via immunoSEQ multiplex PCR, lists solely in-frame clones and lacks some. The sample contains 220,000 or so clones, about nine tenths of which appear only once. The junction had 5 bases not matched to a gene; V was cut back by 2 bases and J by 5 bases. Germline CDR1 reads SGHRS; CDR2 reads YFSETQ. The CDR3 is 14 residues long. This sample was included in a study of blood T cell repertoires in COVID-19. Background on the study: The cDNA or gDNA used as material had been derived from T cells, B-cell-depleted T cells, or PBMCs.

Across about two dozen US areas, participants ranged in age from 18 to 89 years. The sample taken for sequencing was PBMCs or T cells enriched from blood (not recorded which). The receptor was isolated from a man aged 50-60 years who had been exposed to COVID-19. This chain links TRBV5-1 with TRBJ1-1; 8 bases line up with TRBD1. CDR3 nucleotides: TGCGCCAGCAGCTTCCCAGGGGGCAGGACTGAAGCTTTCTTT. It is translated as CASSFPGGRTEAFF.